These 23 T cell receptor beta chains originate from one sample sequenced in a study of blood T cell repertoires in COVID-19. The protocol was immunoSEQ multiplex PCR, while the TCRdb copy is restricted to in-frame clones and leaves out a portion. The profile shows approximately 290,000 clones, more than 80% of them singletons. What was sequenced was PBMCs or T cells enriched from blood (not recorded which). All receptors come from a woman aged 30 to 39 who had recovered from COVID-19.

The V and J genes are TRBV11-1 and TRBJ2-7; D ambiguous. CDR3 size: 11 residues. Germline CDR1 SGHAT, CDR2 FQDESV (reference sequence). V lost 6 bases to trimming and J lost 0 bases, with 3 bases between them. The CDR3 DNA reads TGTGCCAGCAGGAGCTCCTACGAGCAGTACTTC. Amino acids: CASRSSYEQYF.

The gene calls are TRBV10-3 and TRBJ1-6; D may be TRBD1 (5 bases). The CDR3 spans 16 residues. Per the germline V gene, CDR1 is ENHRY and CDR2 is SYGVKD. V lost 0 bases and J 7 bases, leaving 13 bases between the germline ends. The DNA for the CDR3 is TGTGCCATCAGTGAGTCATCCCAGGGAATCAATTCACCCCTCCACTTT. This sequence encodes CAISESSQGINSPLHF.

This chain joins TRBV7-2 and TRBJ2-1; TRBD2 matches 7 bases. There are 17 residues in the CDR3. CDR1 SGHTA and CDR2 FQGNSA come from the germline V gene. J lost 5 bases, V lost 5 bases, and 15 bases had no gene match. CDR3: CASSARPGTNHHNEQFF. In nucleotides, the CDR3 is TGTGCCAGCAGCGCCCGGCCCGGGACTAACCATCACAATGAGCAGTTCTTC. Full variable domain (remainder filled in from reference TRBV7-2 and TRBJ2-1): GAGVSQSPSNKVTEKGKDVELRCDPISGHTALYWYRQSLGQGLEFLIYFQGNSAPDKSGLPSDRFSAERTGGSVSTLTIQRTQQEDSAVYLCASSARPGTNHHNEQFFGPGTRLTVL.

The chain joins TRBV12-3 or TRBV12-4 to TRBJ2-7; D gene unclear. CDR3 size: 11 residues. Between the trimmed V and J ends, which lost 4 bases and 4 bases, there was a span of 5 bases. In DNA, the CDR3 is TGTGCCAGCAGTTCCTATTACGAGCAGTACTTC. This translates into CASSSYYEQYF.

The V call is TRBV13, the J call TRBJ2-7; D remains ambiguous. The CDR3 loop spans 12 amino acids. The V gene's germline CDR1 is PRHDT and CDR2 FYEKMQ (reference sequence). Trimming pared 0 bases from V and 7 bases from J, leaving 7 bases between. DNA for the CDR3: TGTGCCAGCAGCTTAGGATCCGCGGAGCAGTACTTC. This gives the protein CASSLGSAEQYF.

This chain joins TRBV5-5 and TRBJ2-5; D possibly corresponds to TRBD2 (6 bases). Germline loops: CDR1 SGHKS, CDR2 YYEKEE (reference sequence). The CDR3 consists of 13 residues. V gave up 4 bases and J gave up 4 bases, with 11 bases separating them. This CDR3 reads CASSGGLRETQYF. As DNA, the CDR3 is TGTGCCAGCAGCGGGGGGTTGAGAGAGACCCAGTACTTC.

V is TRBV28 and J is TRBJ2-4; 7 bases align to TRBD2. Germline CDR1 MDHEN, CDR2 SYDVKM. The length of the CDR3 is 13 residues. The V segment lost 3 bases and the J segment 7 bases; nucleotides outside the gene matches: 3. The CDR3 DNA reads as TGTGCCAGCAGTTTGGGGGGAGGGAACATTCAGTACTTC. This encodes CASSLGGGNIQYF.

The sample holds one count of this clone. This chain uses TRBV5-1 with TRBJ1-1; TRBD1 matches 8 bases. With V trimmed by 5 bases and J by 4 bases, 7 bases remained unmatched. Germline CDR1 reads SGHRS; CDR2 reads YFSETQ. The CDR3 length is 14 residues. CDR3 in amino acids: CASSQTGEPTEAFF. In nucleotides, the CDR3 is TGCGCCAGCAGTCAGACAGGGGAGCCCACTGAAGCTTTCTTT.

V and J are TRBV12-3 or TRBV12-4 and TRBJ2-3; the D is unclear. Deletions cut 3 bases from V and 6 bases from J, with 7 bases between. The CDR3 spans 12 residues. The CDR3 region is CASSFSRDTQYF. The CDR3 nucleotides are TGTGCCAGCAGTTTCAGCAGGGATACGCAGTATTTT.

The V gene is TRBV6-5, the J gene TRBJ2-2; no reliable D call. This CDR3 comprises 16 residues. CDR1 MNHEY and CDR2 SVGAGI come from the germline V gene. Trimming left V 0 bases short and J 0 bases short, with 8 bases between. CDR3 nucleotides: TGTGCCAGCAGTTACTCTTGGAGCCCGAACACCGGGGAGCTGTTTTTT. This gives the protein CASSYSWSPNTGELFF.

The V gene is TRBV2, the J gene TRBJ1-1; D not resolved. The CDR3 contains 11 residues. In germline, CDR1 is SNHLY, CDR2 FYNNEI. V gave up 2 bases and J gave up 13 bases, with 11 bases separating them. CDR3 in amino acids: CASSELPGYFF. The CDR3 region has the DNA TGTGCCAGCAGTGAACTTCCGGGGTATTTCTTT.

This chain links TRBV30 with TRBJ2-2; 13 bases agree with TRBD2. The length of the CDR3 is 15 residues. CDR1 is GTSNPN and CDR2 is SVGIG in the germline V gene (reference sequence). Trimming removed 7 bases from V and 5 bases from J; junction bases left unmatched: 7. CDR3 residues: CASQTSGRETGELFF. In DNA form, the CDR3 reads TGTGCCTCTCAAACTAGCGGGAGGGAAACCGGGGAGCTGTTTTTT.

The table lists this clone with a few counts. The chain joins TRBV18 to TRBJ1-2; D ambiguous. This CDR3 region has 15 residues. CDR1 and CDR2 from the germline V gene are KGHSH and LQKENI. The germline V and J ends were trimmed by 2 bases and 4 bases, with 14 bases remaining between them. CDR3 protein: CASSPSEGRSYGYTF. CDR3 nucleotides: TGTGCCAGCTCACCAAGCGAAGGGAGGAGCTATGGCTACACCTTC.

This clone was seen only once. This rearrangement joins TRBV30 to TRBJ2-7; D is ambiguous. Trimming pared 3 bases from V and 2 bases from J, leaving 11 bases between. The CDR3 is 13 residues long. Germline V lookup: CDR1 GTSNPN, CDR2 SVGIG (reference sequence). The CDR3 sequence: CAWRGIPTYEQYF. The CDR3 DNA sequence: TGTGCCTGGAGGGGCATACCAACCTACGAGCAGTACTTC.

The chain recombines TRBV28 with TRBJ1-2, with 8 positions matching TRBD1. The length of the CDR3 is 17 residues. The germline CDR1 and CDR2 sequences are MDHEN and SYDVKM. V trimming: 5 bases; J trimming: 4 bases; junction bases outside the gene matches: 15. The CDR3 DNA follows: TGTGCCAGCAGTGGTTTTGAAAGACAGGGGCCCCTCTATGGCTACACCTTC. It specifies CASSGFERQGPLYGYTF.

J is TRBJ1-2 and V is TRBV5-4, with 8 bases identical to TRBD1. V dropped 2 bases and J dropped 6; count of bases not matched to a gene: 9. Per the germline V gene, CDR1 is SGHNT and CDR2 is YYREEE (reference sequence). This CDR3 comprises 15 residues. The CDR3 DNA reads TGTGCCAGCAGCTTCGACAGGGGAATTGGAAATGGCTACACCTTC. Translation gives CASSFDRGIGNGYTF.

The V gene is TRBV6-5, the J gene TRBJ1-6; perhaps TRBD1 as D (6 bases). Germline values: CDR1 MNHEY, CDR2 SVGAGI. V was pared by 7 bases and J by 6 bases, with 13 bases between. CDR3 size: 14 residues. The CDR3 spells CASTREQGNSPLHF. The CDR3 nucleotides are TGTGCCAGCACAAGGGAACAGGGTAATTCACCCCTCCACTTT.

The chain links TRBV5-4 to TRBJ2-5; possible D gene TRBD2, 7 bases. In germline, CDR1 is SGHNT, CDR2 YYREEE (reference sequence). Trimming removed 0 bases at V and 5 bases at J, with 20 bases between. The CDR3 consists of 17 residues. The CDR3 loop reads CASSLGPMGAGEETQYF. In DNA, the CDR3 is TGTGCCAGCAGCTTGGGCCCGATGGGGGCGGGAGAGGAGACCCAGTACTTC.

This chain uses TRBV30 with TRBJ1-5, with TRBD1 matching 10 bases. The trim removed 2 bases at V and 3 bases at J, leaving 4 bases unmatched. In germline, CDR1 is GTSNPN, CDR2 SVGIG (reference sequence). The CDR3 covers 15 residues. The CDR3 is CAWSWTGGSNQPQHF. In nucleotides, the CDR3 is TGTGCCTGGAGTTGGACAGGGGGTTCCAATCAGCCCCAGCATTTT. Full variable domain (outside the CDR3, taken from reference TRBV30 and TRBJ1-5): SQTIHQWPATLVQPVGSPLSLECTVEGTSNPNLYWYRQAAGRGLQLLFYSVGIGQISSEVPQNLSASRPQDRQFILSSKKLLLSDSGFYLCAWSWTGGSNQPQHFGDGTRLSIL.

The V gene is TRBV6-5, the J gene TRBJ2-6, with a weak D call TRBD2 (5 bases). V shed 5 bases and J shed 0 bases, with 8 bases lying between them. CDR1 MNHEY and CDR2 SVGAGI come from the germline V gene. The CDR3 sequence is 15 residues long. Here the CDR3 DNA reads TGTGCCAGCAGTCGTGGGAGCTCTGGGGCCAACGTCCTGACTTTC. It encodes CASSRGSSGANVLTF.

This rearrangement joins TRBV29-1 to TRBJ2-1; weak D call: TRBD2 (9 bases). Germline CDR1 reads SQVTM; CDR2 reads ANQGSEA. The CDR3 sequence is 22 residues long. Trimming pared 5 bases from V and 1 base from J, leaving 36 bases between. CDR3 residues: CSVTSGQAYSSGNGGSYNEQFF. CDR3 sequence (DNA): TGCAGCGTTACTTCGGGACAGGCGTATTCTAGCGGGAACGGAGGGTCCTACAATGAGCAGTTCTTC.

The V call is TRBV6-1, the J call TRBJ2-1; 7 bases fit TRBD2. With V trimmed by 3 bases and J by 7 bases, 12 bases remained unmatched. This CDR3 spans 16 amino acids. Germline values: CDR1 MNHNS, CDR2 SASEGT. CDR3 region: CASSDTGGSTGNEQFF. CDR3 coding DNA: TGTGCCAGCAGTGACACGGGCGGGAGCACGGGTAATGAGCAGTTCTTC.

The rearrangement links TRBV11-3 to TRBJ2-3; 7 bases are shared with TRBD2. CDR3 length: 15 residues. Germline V gene lookup returns CDR1 SGHNT and CDR2 YENEEA. Germline trimming cut 2 bases from V and 3 bases from J; bases unmatched to any gene: 5. DNA for the CDR3: TGTGCCAGCAGCTTATTGGGGGGGAGTACAGATACGCAGTATTTT. Translation gives CASSLLGGSTDTQYF.